This T cell receptor beta chain was identified during a study of blood T cell repertoires in COVID-19. Study overall: Researchers got acute and convalescent COVID-19 samples from the United States, Italy and Spain. Sample material is recorded as cDNA or gDNA derived from T cells, B-cell-depleted T cells, or PBMCs.

How the authors handled the data: Estimated nucleated cell counts came from reference gene primer amplification. Profiling relied on immunoSEQ multiplex PCR, and the TCRdb table lists in-frame clones only, not all of them. V and J calls and clone size are given by that table; D and trimming were obtained from the DNA. The sample yields roughly 91,000 clones, more than 60% seen once. There are a few counts of this clone. Germline V lookup: CDR1 MNHEY, CDR2 SMNVEV (reference sequence). This CDR3 spans 14 amino acids. Trimming pared 2 bases from V and 4 bases from J, leaving 9 bases between. The source is a man between 65 and 79 years old with acute or convalescent COVID-19. The chain links TRBV27 to TRBJ2-1, with D possibly being TRBD1 (5 bases). The sample taken for sequencing was peripheral blood. The CDR3 spells CASSLTKGYNEQFF. As DNA, the CDR3 is TGTGCCAGCAGTTTAACAAAGGGGTACAATGAGCAGTTCTTC.